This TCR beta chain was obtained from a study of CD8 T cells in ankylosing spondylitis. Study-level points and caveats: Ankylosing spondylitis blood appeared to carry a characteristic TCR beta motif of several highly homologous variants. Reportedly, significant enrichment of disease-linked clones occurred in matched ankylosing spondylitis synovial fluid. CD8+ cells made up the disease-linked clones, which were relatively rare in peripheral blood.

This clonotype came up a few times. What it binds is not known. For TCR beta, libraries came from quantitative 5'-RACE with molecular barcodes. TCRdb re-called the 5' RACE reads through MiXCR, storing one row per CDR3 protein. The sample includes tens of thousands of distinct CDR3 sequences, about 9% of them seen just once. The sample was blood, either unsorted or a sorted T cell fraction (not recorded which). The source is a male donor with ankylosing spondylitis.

CDR3 sequence (DNA): TGTGCCAGCAGCTCGGGCCCGACCTACGAGCAGTACTTC. It codes for CASSSGPTYEQYF. V and J are TRBV11-2 and TRBJ2-7; D is unresolved. The germline V and J ends were trimmed by 4 bases and 2 bases, with 9 bases remaining between them. Germline lookup yields CDR1 SGHAT and CDR2 FQNNGV. The CDR3 runs to 13 residues.